This T cell receptor (beta chain) was observed in a study of blood T cell repertoires in COVID-19. In the original workflow: Quantification of nucleated cells was approximated via reference gene primer amplification. Produced via immunoSEQ multiplex PCR; TCRdb's table is partial and in-frame only. From that table come the V and J calls and clone size; the DNA was used to work out D and trimming. The repertoire holds about 170,000 clones, with under 85% as singletons. The germline CDR1 and CDR2 sequences are SQVTM and ANQGSEA. The CDR3 extends over 14 amino acids. V lost 4 bases and J 0 bases, leaving 11 bases between the germline ends.

The receptor comes from a man older than 75 with COVID-19, enrolled during active disease. Material: peripheral blood. The chain is built from TRBV29-1 and TRBJ2-3; TRBD1 might be the D (6 bases). The CDR3 spells CSVADRSSTDTQYF. As DNA, the CDR3 is TGCAGCGTTGCGGACAGATCTAGCACAGATACGCAGTATTTT.